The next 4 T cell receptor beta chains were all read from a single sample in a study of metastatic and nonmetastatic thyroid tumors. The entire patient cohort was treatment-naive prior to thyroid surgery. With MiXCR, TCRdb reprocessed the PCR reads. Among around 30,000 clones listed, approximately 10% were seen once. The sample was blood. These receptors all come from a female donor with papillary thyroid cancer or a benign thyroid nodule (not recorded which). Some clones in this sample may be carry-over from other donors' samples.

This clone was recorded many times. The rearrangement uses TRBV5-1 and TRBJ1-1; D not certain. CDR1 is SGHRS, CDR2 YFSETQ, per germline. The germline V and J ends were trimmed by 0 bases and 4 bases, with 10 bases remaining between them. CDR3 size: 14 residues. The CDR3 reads CASSLGAVGTEAFF. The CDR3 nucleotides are TGCGCCAGCAGCTTGGGCGCGGTGGGCACTGAAGCTTTCTTT.

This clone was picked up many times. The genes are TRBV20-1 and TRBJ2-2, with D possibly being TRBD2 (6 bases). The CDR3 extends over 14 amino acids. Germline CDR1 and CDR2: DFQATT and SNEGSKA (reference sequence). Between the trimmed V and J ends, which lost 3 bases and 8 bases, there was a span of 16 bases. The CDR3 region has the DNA TGCAGTGCTAGGTCCTCGGGAGCTCTGGGGGAGCTGTTTTTT. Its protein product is CSARSSGALGELFF.

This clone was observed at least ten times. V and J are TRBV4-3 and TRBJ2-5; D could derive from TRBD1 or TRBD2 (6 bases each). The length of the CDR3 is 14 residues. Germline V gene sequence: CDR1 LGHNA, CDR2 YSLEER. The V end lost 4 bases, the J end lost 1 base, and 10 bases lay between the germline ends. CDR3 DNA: TGCGCCAGCAGCCCCGAGGGGGGCCAAGAGACCCAGTACTTC. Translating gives CASSPEGGQETQYF.

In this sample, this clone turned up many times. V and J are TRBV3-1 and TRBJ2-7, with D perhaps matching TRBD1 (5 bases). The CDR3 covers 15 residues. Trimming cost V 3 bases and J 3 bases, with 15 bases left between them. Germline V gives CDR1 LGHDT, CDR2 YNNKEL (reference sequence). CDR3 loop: CASSHKYDRSYEQYF. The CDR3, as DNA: TGTGCCAGCAGCCATAAGTATGACAGAAGCTACGAGCAGTACTTC.